A single sample gave rise to the 17 T cell receptor beta chains below, sequenced in a study of beta chain features in type 1 diabetes. General study points: Moderately but significantly shorter TCRB CDR3s were found in Type 1 diabetes patients in all four CD4+ subsets.

What these receptors recognize is not known. Expressed TCRB transcripts were sequenced because the entire RNA isolate underwent reverse transcription. The repertoire was sequenced with immunoSEQ multiplex PCR; TCRdb's copy has only in-frame clones and lacks some. The table includes around 690,000 clones, around 12% detected once. The sequenced material came from naive CD4+ T cells from blood. The receptors here all came from a man under 40 with type 1 diabetes.

This clone was detected a few times. With a much larger clone just one base away, this may be a read error. This sequence joins TRBV11-3 and TRBJ2-7; no definite D call. Germline values: CDR1 SGHNT, CDR2 YENEEA. With 5 bases removed from V and 0 bases from J, the gap between germline ends came to 2 bases. The CDR3 contains 11 residues. This CDR3 is CASSPSYEQYF. The DNA of the CDR3 is TGTGCCAGCAGCCCCTCCTACGAGCAGTACTTC. The variable domain in full, completed from reference TRBV11-3 and TRBJ2-7, reads EAGVVQSPRYKIIEKKQPVAFWCNPISGHNTLYWYLQNLGQGPELLIRYENEEAVDDSQLPKDRFSAERLKGVDSTLKIQPAELGDSAVYLCASSPSYEQYFGPGTRLTVT.

This clone appeared a few times. This chain links TRBV9 with TRBJ2-3; 11 positions match TRBD2. The trim removed 2 bases at V and 6 bases at J, leaving 5 bases unmatched. The CDR3 is 15 residues long. CDR1 is SGDLS and CDR2 is YYNGEE in the germline V gene. CDR3 bases: TGTGCCAGCAGCGTCAGGGCTAGCGGGGGGGATACGCAGTATTTT. It codes for CASSVRASGGDTQYF.

The V call is TRBV4-3, the J call TRBJ2-7; D ambiguous. The V gene lost 1 base and the J gene lost 3 bases, with 7 bases spanning the gap. The CDR3 covers 13 residues. CDR1 LGHNA and CDR2 YSLEER come from the germline V gene. The CDR3 region is CASSQGRNYEQYF. The CDR3 DNA follows: TGCGCCAGCAGCCAAGGGCGGAACTACGAGCAGTACTTC.

In this sample, this clone turned up a few times. The chain employs TRBV28 and TRBJ2-3, with 11 bases fitting TRBD1. The V and J ends lost 5 bases and 4 bases, in that order; junction bases with no gene match: 5. CDR3 length: 15 amino acids. The germline gives CDR1 MDHEN, CDR2 SYDVKM. For the CDR3, the DNA is TGTGCCAGCAGTGCCGGACAGGGGGCCCCAGATACGCAGTATTTT. This translates into CASSAGQGAPDTQYF.

V usage is TRBV7-2 and J usage is TRBJ2-3; D may be TRBD2 (6 bases). Trimming took off 6 bases at V and 7 bases at J, with 17 bases between the two ends. Germline loops: CDR1 SGHTA, CDR2 FQGNSA. The CDR3 sequence is 14 residues long. DNA for the CDR3: TGTGCCAGCAGGGTGGGACGGGAGAGAAATACGCAGTATTTT. It specifies CASRVGRERNTQYF.

In this sample, this clone turned up a few times. The rearrangement links TRBV18 to TRBJ2-4, with D perhaps TRBD1 (6 bases). Germline lookup yields CDR1 KGHSH and CDR2 LQKENI. Trimming stripped 6 bases from V and 1 base from J, with 10 bases between. The CDR3 loop spans 14 amino acids. CDR3 nucleotides: TGTGCCAGCTCGCTTACAGGGGCCAAAAACATTCAGTACTTC. It specifies CASSLTGAKNIQYF.

This clone turned up a few times. DNA of the CDR3: TGTGCCAGCAGCTTAGCCCAACTCCCTGAAGCTTTCTTT. This translates into CASSLAQLPEAFF. V usage is TRBV11-2 and J usage is TRBJ1-1, with no clear D. V was shortened by 1 base and J by 6 bases, with 9 bases between the two germline ends. The CDR3 runs 13 residues. Germline V lookup: CDR1 SGHAT, CDR2 FQNNGV.

The rearrangement uses TRBV7-2 and TRBJ2-7; D gene ambiguous. Germline CDR1 and CDR2: SGHTA and FQGNSA. V lost 2 bases and J 2 bases, leaving 7 bases between the germline ends. This CDR3 region has 13 residues. CDR3 nucleotide sequence: TGTGCCAGCAGCTTACAACCTCCCTACGAGCAGTACTTC. This codes for CASSLQPPYEQYF. Filled out from reference TRBV7-2 and TRBJ2-7, the complete variable domain reads GAGVSQSPSNKVTEKGKDVELRCDPISGHTALYWYRQSLGQGLEFLIYFQGNSAPDKSGLPSDRFSAERTGGSVSTLTIQRTQQEDSAVYLCASSLQPPYEQYFGPGTRLTVT.

The table lists this clone with a few counts. Other DNA sequences in the same sample also yield this CDR3. The CDR3 here is CASSHGGASYNEQFF. CDR3 sequence (DNA): TGCGCCAGCAGCCACGGGGGGGCCTCCTACAATGAGCAGTTCTTC. This chain uses TRBV4-3 with TRBJ2-1, with 8 nucleotides matching TRBD2. The CDR3 totals 15 residues. Germline V gene sequence: CDR1 LGHNA, CDR2 YSLEER. With 3 bases clipped from V and 0 bases from J, the junction kept 1 base outside the gene matches.

This clone was seen more than once but under ten times. The V call is TRBV23-1, the J call TRBJ1-5, with unresolved D. TRBV23-1 is an open reading frame whose function is uncertain. V shed 4 bases and J shed 4 bases, with 20 bases lying between them. The CDR3 has 17 amino acids. DNA of the CDR3: TGCGCCAGCAGTCTCCCGAGACCCCTCGGCCTTAATCAGCCCCAGCATTTT. It translates to CASSLPRPLGLNQPQHF.

The chain couples TRBV9 to TRBJ2-5; TRBD2 agrees at 14 bases. CDR1 and CDR2 from the germline V gene are SGDLS and YYNGEE. The CDR3 totals 15 residues. J gave up 5 bases and V 2 bases, and 2 bases lay outside the gene matches. The CDR3 spells CASSVRTSGGETQYF. The CDR3 DNA sequence: TGTGCCAGCAGCGTCCGGACTAGCGGGGGGGAGACCCAGTACTTC.

This clone was seen a handful of times. This CDR3 is CASMARQATDTQYF. DNA of the CDR3: TGTGCCAGCATGGCCAGACAGGCCACAGATACGCAGTATTTT. The chain links TRBV2 to TRBJ2-3; D is possibly TRBD1 (6 bases). V lost 7 bases and J 2 bases, leaving 13 bases between the germline ends. The CDR3 contains 14 residues. The germline gives CDR1 SNHLY, CDR2 FYNNEI.

This sequence joins TRBV7-9 and TRBJ2-3; the D is unclear. The CDR3 has 16 residues. Trimming shortened V by 5 bases and J by 1 base, and 16 bases separated the two germline ends. CDR1 and CDR2 (germline): SEHNR, FQNEAQ (reference sequence). The CDR3 bases are TGTGCCAGCAGCCCGATCCCGGGTTCTGGCACAGATACGCAGTATTTT. It specifies CASSPIPGSGTDTQYF.

This clone was observed a handful of times. The chain uses TRBV6-5 and TRBJ1-6, with D uncertain. Germline assignment: CDR1 MNHEY and CDR2 SVGAGI. V was trimmed by 5 bases and J by 2 bases, leaving 10 bases between them. The CDR3 has 15 amino acids. The CDR3 coding sequence is TGTGCCAGCAGTCCCGCAGAAACCTATAATTCACCCCTCCACTTT. Protein: CASSPAETYNSPLHF.

There are a few counts of this clone. J is TRBJ2-2 and V is TRBV4-3; D is unresolved. Between the trimmed V and J ends, which lost 2 bases and 6 bases, there was a span of 16 bases. Germline V CDR1 and CDR2: LGHNA, YSLEER. The CDR3 covers 16 residues. CDR3 nucleotides: TGCGCCAGCAGCCAAATACCTCACAACCGACCCGGGGAGCTGTTTTTT. Amino acids: CASSQIPHNRPGELFF.

This clone was observed a handful of times. The identical CDR3 is also encoded by other nucleotide sequences in the sample. The chain carries TRBV9 and TRBJ2-5, with TRBD2 identical over 8 bases. CDR1 SGDLS and CDR2 YYNGEE come from the germline V gene. The junction had 3 bases not matched to a gene; V was cut back by 0 bases and J by 2 bases. CDR3 size: 15 residues. CDR3 bases: TGTGCCAGCAGCGTAGCGGGGGGGATACAAGAGACCCAGTACTTC. This translates into CASSVAGGIQETQYF.

This clone was detected only a few times. The gene calls are TRBV14 and TRBJ2-3; D call uncertain. Trimming shortened V by 5 bases and J by 2 bases, and 14 bases separated the two germline ends. Germline-derived CDR1 and CDR2 are SGHDN and FVKESK. The CDR3 totals 15 residues. The CDR3 is CASSLPRSTTDTQYF. The CDR3 nucleotides are TGTGCCAGCAGCTTACCGCGGAGCACCACAGATACGCAGTATTTT.